The clone carrying this T cell receptor (beta chain) appeared once. Its antigen is as yet unknown. The use of a sample-barcoded 5' primer and a J-beta primer mix characterized a second PCR of roughly 7 to 11 cycles. Every sample returned 2.5 million or more CDR3-containing paired-end reads. TCRdb re-analysed the 5' RACE reads in MiXCR, keeping a single row per CDR3 protein. Seen here are about 1.8 million distinct CDR3 sequences, around half observed once, and the top ten hold over 2%. The data originate from a study of blood T cells in healthy people across ages. Study conclusions and caveats: Calculation of diversity from one million T cells yielded estimates considered to be underestimates.

Germline CDR1 reads DFQATT; CDR2 reads SNEGSKA (reference sequence). The CDR3 has 15 amino acids. The V segment lost 3 bases and the J segment 2 bases; nucleotides outside the gene matches: 7. Ten milliliters of peripheral blood were drawn from each donor. The extraction recovered at least 5.5 micrograms of total RNA per sample. This TCR was sampled from a woman aged 40-49 years in good health. The V and J genes are TRBV20-1 and TRBJ1-2, with 9 bases identical to TRBD1. Sequences were obtained from blood. The CDR3 DNA sequence: TGCAGTGCTAGGGGGGGCGGACAGGGGAACTATGGCTACACCTTC. Residues: CSARGGGQGNYGYTF.